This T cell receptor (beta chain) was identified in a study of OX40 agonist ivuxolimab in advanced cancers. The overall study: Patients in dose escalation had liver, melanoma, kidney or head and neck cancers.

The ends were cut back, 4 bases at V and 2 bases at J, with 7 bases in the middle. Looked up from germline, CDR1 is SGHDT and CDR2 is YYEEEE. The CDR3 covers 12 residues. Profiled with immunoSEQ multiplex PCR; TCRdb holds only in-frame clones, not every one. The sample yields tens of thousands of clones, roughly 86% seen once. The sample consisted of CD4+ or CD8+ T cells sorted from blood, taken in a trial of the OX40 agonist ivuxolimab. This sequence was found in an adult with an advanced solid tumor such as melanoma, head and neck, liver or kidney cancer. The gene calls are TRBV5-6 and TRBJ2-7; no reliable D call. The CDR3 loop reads CASSGRTYEQYF. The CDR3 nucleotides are TGTGCCAGCAGCGGACGAACCTACGAGCAGTACTTC.